What follows is one T cell receptor (beta chain) and its context. What it binds is not known. Input was about 550 ng to 6,004 ng of genomic DNA from tumor or blood. This CDR3 is 11 amino acids long. CDR1 is DFQATT, CDR2 SNEGSKA, per germline (reference sequence). Trimming shortened V by 6 bases and J by 6 bases, and 8 bases separated the two germline ends. The sample is drawn from a study of T cells in tumors after PD-1 blockade. Study-wide results and caveats: Around 37% of tumor TCR clonotypes were also found in blood.

Some clones are missing from TCRdb's copy, which holds only in-frame ones; the method was immunoSEQ multiplex PCR. The sample contains some 43,000 clones, over 75% of which appear only once. The origin of this receptor is a human donor with basal cell carcinoma. Sequenced here: PBMCs, sampled before anti-PD-1 treatment. This rearrangement joins TRBV20-1 to TRBJ1-4, with no clear D. CDR3 DNA: TGCAGTGCCAAGGGTGATGAAAAACTGTTTTTT. Its protein is CSAKGDEKLFF.